The rows below give T cell receptor beta chains drawn from one sample of a study of T cells after yellow fever vaccination. In TCRdb, the 5' RACE reads were re-called with MiXCR into one record per CDR3 protein. This sample yields 400,000 to 650,000 distinct CDR3 sequences, of which 20% to 25% are seen a single time; about 16% belongs to the top ten. The specimen comprised PBMCs, sampled about 21 days after the first yellow fever vaccination. The receptors shown here come from a man aged 18 to 29 who received the YFV17D yellow fever vaccine. Each CDR3 is given with its conserved first and last residue. Fields, in order: D gene, clone size, J gene, V gene, CDR3 protein, CDR3 DNA. The D gene is left open where the match is weak. Where a row states a size, it is once, few, many or the class of an expanded clone; other rows omit it.

>-|-|TRBJ1-1|TRBV5-1
CASSLRGTMNTEAFF
TGCGCCAGCAGCTTGCGGGGTACAATGAACACTGAAGCTTTCTTT
>-|-|TRBJ2-1|TRBV14
CASSQSPISWWRGDEQFF
TGTGCCAGCAGCCAAAGCCCGATATCATGGTGGAGGGGGGATGAGCAGTTCTTC
>-|many|TRBJ1-1|TRBV6-5
CASSYSGRNTEAFF
TGTGCCAGCAGTTACTCGGGGAGGAACACTGAAGCTTTCTTT
>-|few|TRBJ1-2|TRBV6-5
CASSNGHVYTF
TGTGCCAGCAGTAACGGACATGTCTACACCTTC
>-|few|TRBJ1-2|TRBV20-1
CSASTPSNYGYTF
TGCAGTGCATCGACACCTTCAAACTATGGCTACACCTTC
>-|few|TRBJ2-1|TRBV20-1
CSAKPSLQNEQFF
TGCAGTGCTAAACCCTCTTTACAAAATGAGCAGTTCTTC
>-|-|TRBJ2-1|TRBV4-1
CASSQVTSYGYEQFF
TGCGCCAGCAGCCAAGTTACTTCCTATGGTTATGAGCAGTTCTTC
>TRBD2|many|TRBJ2-1|TRBV5-1
CASSPGTTYNEQFF
TGCGCCAGCAGCCCCGGGACTACCTACAATGAGCAGTTCTTC
>-|few|TRBJ1-4|TRBV6-5
CASSYRPEEKLFF
TGTGCCAGCAGTTACAGGCCGGAAGAAAAACTGTTTTTT
>TRBD1|-|TRBJ2-2|TRBV7-3
CASSSSLTGAGELFF
TGTGCCAGCAGCTCATCCTTGACAGGGGCCGGGGAGCTGTTTTTT
>-|many|TRBJ1-1|TRBV5-1
CASSPSMNTEAFF
TGCGCCAGCAGCCCCTCTATGAACACTGAAGCTTTCTTT
>TRBD1|few|TRBJ2-5|TRBV5-6
CASSRDRGSQETQYF
TGTGCCAGCAGCCGGGACAGGGGGTCCCAAGAGACCCAGTACTTC
>-|-|TRBJ2-1|TRBV4-3
CASSQERGLLNEQFF
TGCGCCAGCAGCCAAGAACGGGGACTCTTGAATGAGCAGTTCTTC
>-|-|TRBJ2-1|TRBV18
CASSPSDSGQFF
TGTGCCAGCTCACCATCCGACTCTGGGCAGTTCTTC
>-|few|TRBJ2-1|TRBV6-1
CASSALSAGVNEQFF
TGTGCCAGCAGTGCCTTATCGGCGGGCGTTAATGAGCAGTTCTTC
>-|-|TRBJ1-1|TRBV7-6
CASSSWTDVREAFF
TGTGCCAGCAGTTCATGGACAGACGTACGTGAAGCTTTCTTT
>-|-|TRBJ2-1|TRBV4-3
CASSQDGNRLNEQFF
TGCGCCAGCAGCCAAGACGGAAACAGGCTCAATGAGCAGTTCTTC